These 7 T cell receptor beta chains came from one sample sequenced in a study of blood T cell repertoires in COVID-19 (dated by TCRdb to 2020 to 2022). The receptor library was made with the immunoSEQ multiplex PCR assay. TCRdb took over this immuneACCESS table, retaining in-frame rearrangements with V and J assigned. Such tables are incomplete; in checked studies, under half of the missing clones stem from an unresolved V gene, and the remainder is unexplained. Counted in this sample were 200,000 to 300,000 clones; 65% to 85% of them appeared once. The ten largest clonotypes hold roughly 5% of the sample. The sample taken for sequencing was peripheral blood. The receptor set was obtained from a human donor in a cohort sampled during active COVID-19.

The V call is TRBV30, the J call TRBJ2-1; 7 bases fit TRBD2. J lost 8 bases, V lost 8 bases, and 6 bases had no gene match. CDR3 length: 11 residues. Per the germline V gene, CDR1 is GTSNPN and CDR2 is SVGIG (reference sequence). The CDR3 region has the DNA TGTGCCGCGGGGAGGGGAGATGAGCAGTTCTTC. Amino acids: CAAGRGDEQFF.

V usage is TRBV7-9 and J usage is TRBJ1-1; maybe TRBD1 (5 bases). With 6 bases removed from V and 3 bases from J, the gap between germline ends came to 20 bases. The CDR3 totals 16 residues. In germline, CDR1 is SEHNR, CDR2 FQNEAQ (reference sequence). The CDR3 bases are TGTGCCAGCAGGGCCTCCGTGGGCAGGGCGGACACTGAAGCTTTCTTT. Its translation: CASRASVGRADTEAFF.

This CDR3 reads CASSQVLLGGNEQFF. The CDR3 region has the DNA TGCGCCAGCAGCCAAGTCCTCCTCGGGGGGAATGAGCAGTTCTTC. V is TRBV4-1 and J is TRBJ2-1, with 7 bases aligning to TRBD2. From germline, CDR1 is MGHRA and CDR2 YSYEKL. This CDR3 is built from 15 residues. After removal of 1 base from V and 7 bases from J, the junction contained 7 bases not matched to a gene.

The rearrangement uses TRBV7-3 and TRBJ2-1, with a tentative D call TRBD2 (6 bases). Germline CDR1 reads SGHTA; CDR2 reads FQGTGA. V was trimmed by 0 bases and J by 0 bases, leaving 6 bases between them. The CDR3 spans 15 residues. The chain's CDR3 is CASSLTGGSYNEQFF. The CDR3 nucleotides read TGTGCCAGCAGCTTAACGGGGGGCTCCTACAATGAGCAGTTCTTC.

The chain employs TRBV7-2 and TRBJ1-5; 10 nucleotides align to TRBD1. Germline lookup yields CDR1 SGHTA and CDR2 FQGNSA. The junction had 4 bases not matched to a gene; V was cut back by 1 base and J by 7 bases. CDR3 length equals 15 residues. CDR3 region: CASSLETGGAQPQHF. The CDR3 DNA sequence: TGTGCCAGCAGCTTAGAGACAGGGGGCGCCCAGCCCCAGCATTTT.

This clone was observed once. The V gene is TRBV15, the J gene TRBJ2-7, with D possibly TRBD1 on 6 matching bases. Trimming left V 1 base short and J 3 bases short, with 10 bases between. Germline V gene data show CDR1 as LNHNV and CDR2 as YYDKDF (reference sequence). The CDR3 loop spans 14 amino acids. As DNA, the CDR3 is TGTGCCACCAGCAGAGGTCCGACAGGCTACGAGCAGTACTTC. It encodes CATSRGPTGYEQYF.

The CDR3, as DNA: TGTGCCAGCAGCTTAACTCTAGCGGGAGTAACCGGGGAGCTGTTTTTT. It codes for CASSLTLAGVTGELFF. The chain uses TRBV7-2 and TRBJ2-2; 10 nucleotides line up with TRBD2. CDR3 length: 16 amino acids. Unmatched junction bases numbered 5, after V lost 2 bases and J lost 5 bases. Germline V gives CDR1 SGHTA, CDR2 FQGNSA.